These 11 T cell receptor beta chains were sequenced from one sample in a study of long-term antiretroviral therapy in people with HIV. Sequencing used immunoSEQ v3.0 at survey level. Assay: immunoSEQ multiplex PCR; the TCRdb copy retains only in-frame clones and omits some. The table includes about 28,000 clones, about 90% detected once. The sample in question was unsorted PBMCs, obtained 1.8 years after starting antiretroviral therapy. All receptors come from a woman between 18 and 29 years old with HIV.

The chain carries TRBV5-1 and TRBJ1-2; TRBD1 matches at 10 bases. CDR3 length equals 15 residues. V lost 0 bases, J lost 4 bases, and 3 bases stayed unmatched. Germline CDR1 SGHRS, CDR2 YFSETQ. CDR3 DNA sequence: TGCGCCAGCAGCTTGGATGGACAGGGGGTCTATGGCTACACCTTC. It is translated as CASSLDGQGVYGYTF.

CDR3 region: CASSEFQGGRQYF. The CDR3 DNA follows: TGTGCCAGCAGTGAATTTCAGGGGGGAAGGCAGTACTTC. This chain joins TRBV6-1 and TRBJ2-7; a possible D gene is TRBD1 (7 bases). This CDR3 comprises 13 residues. V was trimmed by 2 bases and J by 9 bases, leaving 14 bases between them. Germline-derived CDR1 and CDR2 are MNHNS and SASEGT.

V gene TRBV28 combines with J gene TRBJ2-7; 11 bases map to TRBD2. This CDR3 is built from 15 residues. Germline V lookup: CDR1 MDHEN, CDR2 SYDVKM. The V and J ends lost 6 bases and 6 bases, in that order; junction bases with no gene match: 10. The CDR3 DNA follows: TGTGCCAGCAGATCACTAGCGGGAGCAGTTCGCGAGCAGTACTTC. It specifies CASRSLAGAVREQYF.

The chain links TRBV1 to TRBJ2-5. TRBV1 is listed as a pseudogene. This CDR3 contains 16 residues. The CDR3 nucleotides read TGCACCAGCAGCCCCTCCGGGACGGGAACACAAGAGACCCAGTACTTC. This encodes CTSSPSGTGTQETQYF.

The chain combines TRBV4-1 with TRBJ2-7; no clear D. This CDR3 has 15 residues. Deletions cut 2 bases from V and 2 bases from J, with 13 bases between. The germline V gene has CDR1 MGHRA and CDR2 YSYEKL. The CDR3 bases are TGCGCCAGCAGCCAACACCAGCCCACAACCTACGAGCAGTACTTC. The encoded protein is CASSQHQPTTYEQYF.

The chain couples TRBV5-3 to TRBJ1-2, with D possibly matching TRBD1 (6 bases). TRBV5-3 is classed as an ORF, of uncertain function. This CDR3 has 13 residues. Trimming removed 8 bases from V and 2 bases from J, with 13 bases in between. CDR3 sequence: CARTHQGNYGYTF. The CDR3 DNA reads TGTGCCAGGACTCATCAGGGGAACTATGGCTACACCTTC.

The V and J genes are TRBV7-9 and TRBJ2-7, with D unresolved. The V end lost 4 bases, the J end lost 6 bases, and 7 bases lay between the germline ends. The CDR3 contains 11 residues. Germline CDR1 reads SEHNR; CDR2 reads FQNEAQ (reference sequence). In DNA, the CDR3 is TGTGCCAGCAGCTCCGATCCCGAGCAGTACTTC. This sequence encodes CASSSDPEQYF. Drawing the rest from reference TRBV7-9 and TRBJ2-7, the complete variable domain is DTGVSQNPRHKITKRGQNVTFRCDPISEHNRLYWYRQTLGQGPEFLTYFQNEAQLEKSRLLSDRFSAERPKGSFSTLEIQRTEQGDSAMYLCASSSDPEQYFGPGTRLTVT.

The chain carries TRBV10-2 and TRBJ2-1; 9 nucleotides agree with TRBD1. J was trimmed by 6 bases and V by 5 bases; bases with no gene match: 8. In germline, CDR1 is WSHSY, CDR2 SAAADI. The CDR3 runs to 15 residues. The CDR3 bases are TGCGCCAGCAGTCCCGGGACAGGGACCCTCAATGAGCAGTTCTTC. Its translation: CASSPGTGTLNEQFF.

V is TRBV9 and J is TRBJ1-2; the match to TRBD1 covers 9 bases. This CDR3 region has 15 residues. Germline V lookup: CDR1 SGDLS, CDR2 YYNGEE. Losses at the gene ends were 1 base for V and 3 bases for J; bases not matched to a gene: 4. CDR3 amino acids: CASSVQDRGYYGYTF. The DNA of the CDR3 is TGTGCCAGCAGCGTACAGGACAGGGGATACTATGGCTACACCTTC. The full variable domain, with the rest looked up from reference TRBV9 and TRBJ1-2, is DSGVTQTPKHLITATGQRVTLRCSPRSGDLSVYWYQQSLDQGLQFLIQYYNGEERAKGNILERFSAQQFPDLHSELNLSSLELGDSALYFCASSVQDRGYYGYTFGSGTRLTVV.

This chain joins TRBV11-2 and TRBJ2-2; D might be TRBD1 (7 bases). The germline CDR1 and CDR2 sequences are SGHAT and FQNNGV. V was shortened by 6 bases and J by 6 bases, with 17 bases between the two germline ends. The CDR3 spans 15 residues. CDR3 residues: CASSWTRGRSGELFF. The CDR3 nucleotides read TGTGCCAGCAGTTGGACCAGGGGGAGGTCCGGGGAGCTGTTTTTT.

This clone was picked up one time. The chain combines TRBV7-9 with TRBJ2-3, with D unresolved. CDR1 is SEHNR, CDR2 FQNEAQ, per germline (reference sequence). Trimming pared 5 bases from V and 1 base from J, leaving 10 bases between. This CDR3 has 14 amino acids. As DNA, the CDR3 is TGTGCCAGCAGCCGCTCCAGCCGCACAGATACGCAGTATTTT. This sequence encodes CASSRSSRTDTQYF. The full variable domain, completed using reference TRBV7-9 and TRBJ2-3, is DTGVSQNPRHKITKRGQNVTFRCDPISEHNRLYWYRQTLGQGPEFLTYFQNEAQLEKSRLLSDRFSAERPKGSFSTLEIQRTEQGDSAMYLCASSRSSRTDTQYFGPGTRLTVL.